A single sample is the source of the 5 T cell receptor beta chains below, sequenced in a study of blood T cell repertoires in COVID-19. Libraries were prepared by immunoSEQ multiplex PCR; TCRdb keeps only in-frame clonotypes and omits some of them. The sample lists 200,000 to 250,000 clones, 70% to 90% occurring once. Sequencing was done on a sample of PBMCs or T cells enriched from blood (not recorded which). The origin of the receptors is a young man who had recovered from COVID-19.

The rearrangement links TRBV19 to TRBJ1-6; TRBD1 matches at 7 bases. CDR1 is LNHDA and CDR2 is SQIVND in the germline V gene (reference sequence). Trimming cost V 1 base and J 0 bases; bases outside gene matches: 3. The CDR3 runs 17 residues. In DNA form, the CDR3 reads TGTGCCAGTAGTATAGCACCAGGGGGCTCCTATAATTCACCCCTCCACTTT. Its protein product is CASSIAPGGSYNSPLHF.

A word on this clone: Sequence at one end of the junction differs from germline and may be a read error. CDR3 in amino acids: CASSYSSLYGYTF. The CDR3 DNA reads TGTGCCAGCAGCTACTCCTCCCTCTATGGCTACACCTTC. The V call is TRBV6-2 or TRBV6-3, the J call TRBJ1-2; unclear D gene. Germline-derived CDR1 and CDR2 are MNHEY and SVGEGT. The CDR3 is made up of 13 amino acids.

In DNA form, the CDR3 reads TGTGCCAGCAGCAGCCAACCTGGACAGGGGTTGGAAGCTTTCTTT. Translating it yields CASSSQPGQGLEAFF. This chain connects TRBV7-9 to TRBJ1-1; TRBD1 matches 9 bases. CDR1 and CDR2 (germline): SEHNR, FQNEAQ (reference sequence). V was pared by 5 bases and J by 8 bases, with 12 bases of the junction left unmatched. The length of the CDR3 is 15 residues. Together with reference TRBV7-9 and TRBJ1-1, the CDR3 gives the full variable domain: DTGVSQNPRHKITKRGQNVTFRCDPISEHNRLYWYRQTLGQGPEFLTYFQNEAQLEKSRLLSDRFSAERPKGSFSTLEIQRTEQGDSAMYLCASSSQPGQGLEAFFGQGTRLTVV.

This chain connects TRBV7-2 to TRBJ2-1; 12 bases are a match to TRBD2. The V gene's germline CDR1 is SGHTA and CDR2 FQGNSA. After removal of 4 bases from V and 4 bases from J, the junction contained 8 bases not matched to a gene. The CDR3 runs 17 residues. The CDR3 sequence is CASSSAGLAGFYNEQFF. CDR3 DNA sequence: TGTGCCAGCAGCTCGGCAGGACTAGCGGGATTTTACAATGAGCAGTTCTTC.

This chain links TRBV7-9 with TRBJ1-6, with no clear D. Germline-derived CDR1 and CDR2 are SEHNR and FQNEAQ (reference sequence). V lost 6 bases, J lost 10 bases, and 19 bases lay in between. The length of the CDR3 is 15 residues. The CDR3 DNA sequence: TGTGCCAGCAGGGCCCCTGGAGGGAAAGGCTCACCCCTCCACTTT. This sequence encodes CASRAPGGKGSPLHF.